This T cell receptor (beta chain) was sequenced in a study of blood T cell repertoires in COVID-19 (TCRdb year 2020). The study in broad terms: Samples covering the acute and convalescent phases of COVID-19 were provided by collaborators in the United States, Italy and Spain. The prospective study material was composed of cDNA or gDNA derived from T cells, B-cell-depleted T cells, or PBMCs. Subjects who had been exposed to COVID-19, were actively infected with it, or had recovered from it provided the deeply sampled blood TCRbeta repertoires that made up the dataset. A freely available public database, intended as a resource for researchers studying the immune response to SARS-CoV-2, is where the repertoires were released. The samples were drawn from two sources: the first 160 participants of the ongoing ImmuneRACE study, and over 950 subjects contributed by 6 global collaborators. Nearly every sample came with metadata listing a de-identified subject ID, COVID-19 status, age in years and sex. Where HLA class I and class II types were available, the types were taken from metadata supplied by the sample provider, not from assay-based typing. Findings and caveats that apply to the study as a whole: The amount of clinical and demographic metadata varied by source and participant and was provided uncurated.

In the prospective study, participants were roughly 18 to 100 years old, resided in about two dozen geographic areas of the United States, and were enrolled through a virtual design. Cohort assignment in the prospective study relied on participant-reported clinical history from a screening survey and a study questionnaire. For ImmuneRACE Cohort 3, a participant was defined as recovered based on two consecutive negative NP/OP PCR tests, clearance by a healthcare professional, or resolution of symptoms. Mobile phlebotomists in the prospective study collected whole blood, serum and a nasopharyngeal or oropharyngeal swab from every participant. Prospective study participants could optionally give additional blood draws and questionnaires over an approximately 2-month period. Blood samples from the prospective study were shipped frozen or at room temperature prior to DNA extraction. This clone was detected once. It lacks a known antigen. No base-level quality is on record; no much larger clone is a single base apart.

TCRbeta CDR3 regions were amplified from genomic DNA by means of the immunoSEQ Assay, a bias-controlled multiplex PCR. Per the original workflow: The number of nucleated cells in each sample was estimated from the amplification of reference gene primers within the assay. To quantify the absolute abundance of each unique TCRbeta CDR3 rearrangement, sequence reads were collapsed and filtered. Productive Simpson clonality was computed per sample as the square root of Simpson's diversity index over productive rearrangements. The source is immuneACCESS, and TCRdb retained only in-frame sequences with V and J called. Part of the clones is not carried over; for the studies checked, unresolved V genes explain less than half of this, and the remainder is unexplained. V and J calls and clone size are given by that table; D and trimming were obtained from the DNA. A total of fewer than 250,000 clones appear in this sample, 84% of them only once. The ten biggest clones cover 1.8% of the sample.

The specimen was PBMCs or T cells enriched from blood (not recorded which). This TCR was sampled from a man aged 55 to 70 who had recovered from COVID-19.

The CDR3: CASSLETSTSQYF. The nucleotide sequence reads TGTGCCAGCAGCTTAGAGACAAGCACTTCGCAGTATTTT. The chain is assembled from TRBV7-9 and TRBJ2-3; the D gene cannot be named for sure. From cysteine to phenylalanine, the CDR3 is 13 amino acids long. The kept DNA is CDR3 alone, 39 bases in frame from the first base. Trimming at the junction amounts to 1 base on V and 10 bases on J, and the germline ends lie 12 bases apart. As encoded in the germline V gene (reference sequence), CDR1 is SEHNR while CDR2 is FQNEAQ.